This TCR beta chain was observed in a study of blood T cell repertoires in COVID-19. At the level of the study: The samples span acute and convalescent COVID-19 from the United States, Italy and Spain. Nucleic acid was either cDNA or gDNA, and it came from T cells, B-cell-depleted T cells, or PBMCs.

Germline V lookup: CDR1 SQVTM, CDR2 ANQGSEA. The CDR3 spans 16 residues. Trimming took 6 bases from V and 5 from J; bases not matched to a gene: 13. Study processing details: Counts of nucleated cells, estimated from reference gene primer amplification, were obtained. Clones were read by immunoSEQ multiplex PCR, and TCRdb kept only the in-frame ones, dropping some. The V and J calls and the clone size are those of that table, but D and trimming were determined from the DNA. The sample records around 16,000 clones, nearly 90% being singletons. This chain connects TRBV29-1 to TRBJ2-5, with 12 bases identical to TRBD1. The sequence derives from a human donor in a cohort sampled during active COVID-19. What was sequenced was peripheral blood. Written as DNA, the CDR3 is TGCAGCGTCGAGGCCCCGGGACAGGGGGCTGGGGAGACCCAGTACTTC. It yields the protein CSVEAPGQGAGETQYF. Together with reference TRBV29-1 and TRBJ2-5, the CDR3 gives the full variable domain: SAVISQKPSRDICQRGTSLTIQCQVDSQVTMMFWYRQQPGQSLTLIATANQGSEATYESGFVIDKFPISRPNLTFSTLTVSNMSPEDSSIYLCSVEAPGQGAGETQYFGPGTRLLVL.